The 28 T cell receptor beta chains given below trace back to one sample, sequenced in a study of OX40 agonist ivuxolimab in advanced cancers. TCRdb keeps only in-frame clones here, not all; method: immunoSEQ multiplex PCR. The sample yields about 32,000 clones, about 83% seen once. The material was CD4+ or CD8+ T cells sorted from blood, obtained in a trial of the OX40 agonist ivuxolimab. These receptors were obtained from an adult with an advanced solid tumor such as melanoma, head and neck, liver or kidney cancer.

The rearrangement links TRBV2 to TRBJ2-7, with D possibly matching TRBD1 (6 bases). Germline V lookup: CDR1 SNHLY, CDR2 FYNNEI. V gave up 5 bases and J gave up 3 bases, with 14 bases separating them. This CDR3 has 14 amino acids. CDR3 sequence: CASSPRDTVYEQYF. CDR3 bases: TGTGCCAGCAGTCCCCGGGACACCGTCTACGAGCAGTACTTC. Filled out from reference TRBV2 and TRBJ2-7, the complete variable domain reads EPEVTQTPSHQVTQMGQEVILRCVPISNHLYFYWYRQILGQKVEFLVSFYNNEISEKSEIFDDQFSVERPDGSNFTLKIRSTKLEDSAMYFCASSPRDTVYEQYFGPGTRLTVT.

The rearrangement joins TRBV9 to TRBJ2-7; D is possibly TRBD1 (6 bases). The CDR3 has 15 residues. Trimming left V 3 bases short and J 5 bases short, with 18 bases between. Germline V lookup: CDR1 SGDLS, CDR2 YYNGEE. CDR3 sequence reads: CASSATGTLTNEQYF. The CDR3 DNA is TGTGCCAGCAGCGCCACCGGGACACTCACCAACGAGCAGTACTTC.

The J gene is TRBJ2-5, the V gene TRBV27; D is perhaps TRBD2 (6 bases). The V end lost 6 bases, the J end lost 5 bases, and 13 bases lay between the germline ends. Per germline, CDR1 MNHEY and CDR2 SMNVEV (reference sequence). This CDR3 has 13 amino acids. The CDR3 sequence: CASSSLEGETQYF. In DNA, the CDR3 is TGTGCCAGCAGCTCGTTGGAGGGGGAGACCCAGTACTTC.

For this clone: Other DNA sequences in the same sample also yield this CDR3. The J gene is TRBJ2-7, the V gene TRBV27; D is possibly TRBD1 (6 bases). CDR3 length equals 11 residues. The germline V gene has CDR1 MNHEY and CDR2 SMNVEV (reference sequence). The germline V and J ends were trimmed by 5 bases and 5 bases, with 7 bases remaining between them. CDR3 sequence (DNA): TGTGCCAGCAGTAGGGGGAACGAGCAGTACTTC. This translates into CASSRGNEQYF.

The chain links TRBV6-6 to TRBJ1-1, with TRBD1 as a possible D gene (5 bases). The germline CDR1 and CDR2 sequences are MNHNY and SVGAGI (reference sequence). The V end lost 6 bases, the J end lost 10 bases, and 18 bases lay between the germline ends. This CDR3 contains 13 residues. In nucleotides, the CDR3 is TGTGCCAGCAGAACACAGGAAACGCCGGGAGCTTTCTTT. Protein product: CASRTQETPGAFF.

V is TRBV4-2 and J is TRBJ2-3; no clear D gene. Germline V CDR1 and CDR2: LGHNA, YNFKEQ. Trimming stripped 4 bases from V and 0 bases from J, with 5 bases between. There are 13 residues in the CDR3. The CDR3 is CASSLKSTDTQYF. In DNA, the CDR3 is TGTGCCAGCAGCCTTAAGAGCACAGATACGCAGTATTTT.

This chain's CDR3 is CASSVDGNTQYF. The CDR3 nucleotides are TGTGCCAGCAGCGTAGATGGGAATACGCAGTATTTT. The chain carries TRBV9 and TRBJ2-3; D is uncertain. The germline gives CDR1 SGDLS, CDR2 YYNGEE. V was cut by 0 bases and J by 7 bases, with 6 bases left in between. The CDR3 is 12 residues long.

V usage is TRBV4-2 and J usage is TRBJ2-1; the D is unclear. Between the trimmed V and J ends, which lost 2 bases and 8 bases, there was a span of 10 bases. Germline V lookup: CDR1 LGHNA, CDR2 YNFKEQ. The length of the CDR3 is 13 residues. The CDR3 bases are TGTGCCAGCAGCCAACTTCCGACCGATGAGCAGTTCTTC. This translates into CASSQLPTDEQFF.

The V gene is TRBV27, the J gene TRBJ1-1, with 11 bases fitting TRBD1. The CDR3 is 16 amino acids. V dropped 6 bases and J dropped 4; count of bases not matched to a gene: 10. CDR1 is MNHEY, CDR2 SMNVEV, per germline (reference sequence). In nucleotides, the CDR3 is TGTGCCAGCAGCACCCGGACAGGGGGCTGGGGCACTGAAGCTTTCTTT. This sequence encodes CASSTRTGGWGTEAFF.

This chain joins TRBV4-1 and TRBJ2-6, with D unclear. Germline V gene data show CDR1 as MGHRA and CDR2 as YSYEKL. Trimming stripped 1 base from V and 0 bases from J, with 7 bases between. This CDR3 is built from 16 residues. CDR3 region: CASSQGPGSGANVLTF. The CDR3 DNA follows: TGCGCCAGCAGCCAAGGACCTGGCTCTGGGGCCAACGTCCTGACTTTC.

V is TRBV29-1 and J is TRBJ2-1; TRBD2 aligns across 8 bases. Losses at the gene ends were 7 bases for V and 1 base for J; bases not matched to a gene: 9. The CDR3 spans 15 residues. CDR1 is SQVTM and CDR2 is ANQGSEA in the germline V gene. The DNA of the CDR3 is TGCAGCGCCCCCGGGGGGGTGGGGTCCTACAATGAGCAGTTCTTC. It is translated as CSAPGGVGSYNEQFF.

In its sample, this clone was seen a few times. V and J are TRBV4-1 and TRBJ1-2; 7 bases are shared with TRBD1. The V segment lost 2 bases and the J segment 4 bases; nucleotides outside the gene matches: 7. CDR3 length equals 15 residues. The germline gives CDR1 MGHRA, CDR2 YSYEKL. As DNA, the CDR3 is TGCGCCAGCAGCCAAAGCGAGGGACAGAGCTATGGCTACACCTTC. As protein: CASSQSEGQSYGYTF.

The V and J genes are TRBV7-6 and TRBJ2-5; 11 positions match TRBD2. Germline trimming cut 5 bases from V and 11 bases from J; bases unmatched to any gene: 10. The CDR3 is made up of 14 amino acids. The germline V gene has CDR1 SGHVS and CDR2 FNYEAQ. The CDR3 protein is CASSPSTSGVEQYF. Here the CDR3 DNA reads TGTGCCAGCAGCCCCTCGACTAGCGGGGTTGAGCAGTACTTC.

This clone has just a few counts. V and J are TRBV9 and TRBJ2-3; D is ambiguous. CDR1 SGDLS and CDR2 YYNGEE come from the germline V gene. The CDR3 consists of 13 residues. V lost 6 bases, J lost 0 bases, and 8 bases lay in between. In nucleotides, the CDR3 is TGTGCCAGCAACACAGCTAGCACAGATACGCAGTATTTT. This translates into CASNTASTDTQYF.

The J gene is TRBJ1-4, the V gene TRBV28; D is perhaps TRBD1 (5 bases). V lost 8 bases and J 3 bases, leaving 19 bases between the germline ends. This CDR3 has 16 residues. Germline lookup yields CDR1 MDHEN and CDR2 SYDVKM. DNA of the CDR3: TGTGCCAGCTCCTTATTCGGGGGGGTCCCTAATGAAAAACTGTTTTTT. Translated: CASSLFGGVPNEKLFF. Supplemented by reference TRBV28 and TRBJ1-4, the full variable domain reads DVKVTQSSRYLVKRTGEKVFLECVQDMDHENMFWYRQDPGLGLRLIYFSYDVKMKEKGDIPEGYSVSREKKERFSLILESASTNQTSMYLCASSLFGGVPNEKLFFGSGTQLSVL.

This chain connects TRBV7-9 to TRBJ2-7, with 7 bases lining up with TRBD1. CDR3 length equals 14 residues. The V gene end was trimmed by 2 bases and the J gene end by 3 bases; junction bases not matched to a gene: 4. Germline CDR1 SEHNR, CDR2 FQNEAQ (reference sequence). CDR3 coding DNA: TGTGCCAGCAGCTTAAACAGGGGTGACTACGAGCAGTACTTC. Translation: CASSLNRGDYEQYF.

The count of this clone is one. The CDR3 sequence is CASSYSDRYEQYF. The DNA for the CDR3 is TGTGCCAGCAGTTACTCGGACAGGTACGAGCAGTACTTC. V gene TRBV6-5 combines with J gene TRBJ2-7; 7 positions agree with TRBD1. This CDR3 comprises 13 residues. V trimming: 0 bases; J trimming: 4 bases; junction bases outside the gene matches: 0. Germline V gene data show CDR1 as MNHEY and CDR2 as SVGAGI.

This chain uses TRBV27 with TRBJ2-7; 8 nucleotides agree with TRBD1. V trimming: 6 bases; J trimming: 0 bases; junction bases outside the gene matches: 7. This CDR3 contains 15 residues. Germline loops: CDR1 MNHEY, CDR2 SMNVEV (reference sequence). The CDR3 spells CASSPRTGSSYEQYF. In DNA form, the CDR3 reads TGTGCCAGCAGCCCTAGGACAGGGTCCTCCTACGAGCAGTACTTC.

This sequence joins TRBV5-8 and TRBJ1-1, with D unclear. V was clipped by 1 base and J by 5 bases, with 18 bases between them. The germline CDR1 and CDR2 sequences are SGHTS and YDEGEE. This CDR3 has 16 amino acids. CDR3 loop: CASSLLGSGIGTEAFF. The CDR3 nucleotides are TGTGCCAGCAGCTTGTTAGGTAGTGGGATCGGAACTGAAGCTTTCTTT.

A word on this clone: A far larger clone is one nucleotide away, so this likely arose from a read error. The sample carries other DNA sequences with the same CDR3. The rearrangement joins TRBV5-2 to TRBJ1-1. TRBV5-2 is tagged as a pseudogene. CDR3 length: 13 residues. The CDR3 DNA sequence: TGTGCCAGCAGCCGGATGGAGAACACTGAAGCTTTCTTT. Encoded protein: CASSRMENTEAFF.

V is TRBV7-9 and J is TRBJ1-3, with a possible D match to TRBD1 (5 bases). With 4 bases removed from V and 6 bases from J, the gap between germline ends came to 16 bases. CDR1 SEHNR and CDR2 FQNEAQ come from the germline V gene (reference sequence). CDR3 length: 15 amino acids. CDR3 residues: CASSWPGTDENTIYF. CDR3 DNA sequence: TGTGCCAGCAGCTGGCCGGGGACGGACGAAAACACCATATATTTT.

This CDR3 reads CASSFAGGHTEAFF. CDR3 DNA: TGTGCCAGCAGCTTCGCAGGGGGGCACACTGAAGCTTTCTTT. The chain uses TRBV5-4 and TRBJ1-1; the match to TRBD1 covers 7 bases. The CDR3 sequence is 14 residues long. Germline values: CDR1 SGHNT, CDR2 YYREEE (reference sequence). J was trimmed by 3 bases and V by 2 bases; bases with no gene match: 4. Filled out from reference TRBV5-4 and TRBJ1-1, the complete variable domain reads ETGVTQSPTHLIKTRGQQVTLRCSSQSGHNTVSWYQQALGQGPQFIFQYYREEENGRGNFPPRFSGLQFPNYSSELNVNALELDDSALYLCASSFAGGHTEAFFGQGTRLTVV.

This clone was picked up one time. The chain carries TRBV5-1 and TRBJ2-7; D gene unclear. Trimming removed 0 bases at V and 2 bases at J, with 6 bases between. Germline V CDR1 and CDR2: SGHRS, YFSETQ. The CDR3 length is 13 residues. In DNA form, the CDR3 reads TGCGCCAGCAGCTTGGACTGGGCCTACGAGCAGTACTTC. Its protein product is CASSLDWAYEQYF.

The chain joins TRBV27 to TRBJ2-7; 7 nucleotides align to TRBD1. The V gene's germline CDR1 is MNHEY and CDR2 SMNVEV (reference sequence). Trimming took 4 bases from V and 3 from J; bases not matched to a gene: 12. There are 16 residues in the CDR3. The CDR3 sequence is CASSSPRTTGVYEQYF. The CDR3 nucleotides are TGTGCCAGCAGTTCGCCAAGGACCACAGGGGTCTACGAGCAGTACTTC.

The CDR3 DNA reads TGTGCCAGGACACCCGCCGGCAGGCCCACATCCTACGAGCAGTACTTC. This gives the protein CARTPAGRPTSYEQYF. V is TRBV6-6 and J is TRBJ2-7; D remains ambiguous. Trimming pared 9 bases from V and 1 base from J, leaving 22 bases between. CDR3 length: 16 residues. Per germline, CDR1 MNHNY and CDR2 SVGAGI (reference sequence).

The V call is TRBV7-8, the J call TRBJ2-3, with 15 nucleotides matching TRBD2. The CDR3 length is 16 residues. Losses at the gene ends were 5 bases for V and 4 bases for J; bases not matched to a gene: 4. Germline CDR1 and CDR2: SGHVS and FQNEAQ. The CDR3 loop is CASSEGLAGGSDTQYF. CDR3 nucleotide sequence: TGTGCCAGCAGCGAGGGACTAGCGGGGGGATCAGATACGCAGTATTTT. The full variable domain, its missing parts supplied by reference TRBV7-8 and TRBJ2-3, is GAGVSQSPRYKVAKRGQDVALRCDPISGHVSLFWYQQALGQGPEFLTYFQNEAQLDKSGLPSDRFFAERPEGSVSTLKIQRTQQEDSAVYLCASSEGLAGGSDTQYFGPGTRLTVL.

The rearrangement links TRBV27 to TRBJ1-2; 7 bases are shared with TRBD1. Germline V lookup: CDR1 MNHEY, CDR2 SMNVEV (reference sequence). V shed 2 bases and J 5 bases; nucleotides not matched to a gene: 2. The CDR3 length is 13 residues. The CDR3 loop is CASSLQGEYGYTF. In DNA form, the CDR3 reads TGTGCCAGCAGTTTACAGGGGGAATATGGCTACACCTTC.

The J gene is TRBJ2-1, the V gene TRBV29-1; no reliable D call. The CDR3 covers 13 residues. The germline gives CDR1 SQVTM, CDR2 ANQGSEA. Trimming removed 7 bases at V and 1 base at J, with 11 bases between. The CDR3 loop is CSATLVSYNEQFF. In nucleotides, the CDR3 is TGCAGCGCCACCCTAGTATCCTACAATGAGCAGTTCTTC.